One and the same sample provided the 12 T cell receptor beta chains below, sequenced in a study of neoadjuvant anti-PD-1 for oral cavity cancer. The repertoire was sequenced with immunoSEQ multiplex PCR; TCRdb's copy has only in-frame clones and lacks some. The sample has 72,000 or so clones; about 86% are singletons. The time point: after neoadjuvant nivolumab, at surgical resection. Sequenced material: PBMCs, taken after nivolumab (anti-PD-1) treatment. The receptors were sampled from a person between 40 and 80 years old with oral cavity squamous cell carcinoma.

The chain is built from TRBV4-1 and TRBJ1-1; D remains ambiguous. V was pared by 4 bases and J by 1 base, with 10 bases between. Germline V gives CDR1 MGHRA, CDR2 YSYEKL. This CDR3 contains 14 residues. The DNA for the CDR3 is TGCGCCAGCAGCCGAATAACAGCGAACACTGAAGCTTTCTTT. Translating gives CASSRITANTEAFF.

The chain joins TRBV27 to TRBJ2-7; D is unclear. The CDR3 runs 12 residues. Germline CDR1 MNHEY, CDR2 SMNVEV (reference sequence). Trimming stripped 8 bases from V and 3 bases from J, with 11 bases between. The CDR3 sequence: CASRRSFYEQYF. The CDR3 region has the DNA TGTGCCAGCCGTCGGTCCTTCTACGAGCAGTACTTC.

This chain joins TRBV15 and TRBJ2-2, with 7 bases fitting TRBD1. This CDR3 has 16 amino acids. Germline loops: CDR1 LNHNV, CDR2 YYDKDF (reference sequence). The V segment lost 2 bases and the J segment 0 bases; nucleotides outside the gene matches: 3. This CDR3 reads CATSRRQGSNTGELFF. The CDR3 DNA is TGTGCCACCAGCAGACGACAGGGATCGAACACCGGGGAGCTGTTTTTT.

J is TRBJ2-1 and V is TRBV9; 14 nucleotides line up with TRBD2. Unmatched junction bases numbered 11, after V lost 4 bases and J lost 11 bases. Per the germline V gene, CDR1 is SGDLS and CDR2 is YYNGEE. The CDR3 extends over 16 amino acids. This CDR3 is CASSPSGLAGDPKQFF. In nucleotides, the CDR3 is TGTGCCAGCAGCCCCTCGGGACTAGCGGGAGATCCGAAGCAGTTCTTC.

A single count supports this clone. V gene TRBV15 combines with J gene TRBJ2-7; 14 nucleotides line up with TRBD2. Germline values: CDR1 LNHNV, CDR2 YYDKDF (reference sequence). The CDR3 runs to 16 residues. V dropped 1 base and J dropped 4; count of bases not matched to a gene: 3. DNA for the CDR3: TGTGCCACCAGCAGAGGAGGGACTAGCGGGAGTTACGAGCAGTACTTC. Its translation is CATSRGGTSGSYEQYF.

The rearrangement uses TRBV30 and TRBJ1-2, with 11 nucleotides matching TRBD1. The CDR3 covers 13 residues. The germline gives CDR1 GTSNPN, CDR2 SVGIG (reference sequence). The V segment lost 5 bases and the J segment 8 bases; nucleotides outside the gene matches: 7. CDR3 residues: CAWEGQGAGGYTF. The CDR3 bases are TGTGCCTGGGAAGGACAGGGGGCGGGAGGCTACACCTTC.

The chain carries TRBV7-6 and TRBJ2-3; 7 bases are a match to TRBD1. V was pared by 5 bases and J by 9 bases, with 5 bases of the junction left unmatched. The length of the CDR3 is 12 residues. The germline V gene encodes CDR1 SGHVS and CDR2 FNYEAQ. The CDR3 DNA reads as TGTGCCAGCAGCCCAGGGGGTGCCACGCAGTATTTT. Amino acids: CASSPGGATQYF.

The CDR3 DNA follows: TGTGCCACCAGCAGAGATAATTGGGGGGAAAGGGATCAGCCCCAGCATTTT. Its protein is CATSRDNWGERDQPQHF. J is TRBJ1-5 and V is TRBV15; the D gene is possibly TRBD1 (5 bases). Trimming took 0 bases from V and 5 from J, leaving 17 bases between them. From germline, CDR1 is LNHNV and CDR2 YYDKDF (reference sequence). The CDR3 is 17 residues long.

V and J are TRBV6-4 and TRBJ1-1; D might be TRBD1 (6 bases). Germline values: CDR1 MRHNA, CDR2 SNTAGT. The CDR3 has 14 amino acids. The germline V and J ends were trimmed by 0 bases and 5 bases, with 10 bases remaining between them. Here the CDR3 DNA reads TGTGCCAGCAGTGACTCGTCCAGGGGAACTGAAGCTTTCTTT. This gives the protein CASSDSSRGTEAFF.

The chain carries TRBV5-1 and TRBJ2-3; D is possibly TRBD2 (6 bases). V was trimmed by 6 bases and J by 2 bases, leaving 10 bases between them. CDR1 SGHRS and CDR2 YFSETQ come from the germline V gene. The length of the CDR3 is 13 residues. For the CDR3, the DNA is TGCGCCAGCAAGGAGGGCCACACAGATACGCAGTATTTT. Protein: CASKEGHTDTQYF.

The chain uses TRBV6-1 and TRBJ1-1; TRBD1 aligns across 7 bases. This CDR3 region has 13 residues. Germline V gene data show CDR1 as MNHNS and CDR2 as SASEGT. V lost 2 bases, J lost 10 bases, and 7 bases stayed unmatched. For the CDR3, the DNA is TGTGCCAGCAGTGAAATGACAGGGCGGTCAGCTTTCTTT. Translation gives CASSEMTGRSAFF.

This chain connects TRBV5-1 to TRBJ1-6; D not resolved. CDR3 length: 14 residues. Trimming left V 1 base short and J 8 bases short, with 10 bases between. Germline CDR1 reads SGHRS; CDR2 reads YFSETQ. CDR3 residues: CASSLHRADSPLHF. CDR3 sequence (DNA): TGCGCCAGCAGCTTGCACAGAGCGGATTCACCCCTCCACTTT.